The rows below give T cell receptor beta chains drawn from one sample of a study of T cell responses to AZD1222 COVID-19 vaccine. Sequenced by immunoSEQ multiplex PCR; TCRdb stores in-frame clones only, minus some. This sample has over 85,000 clones, with over 85% found just once. The sample in question was peripheral blood, obtained 28 days after the second AZD1222 dose. The origin of the receptors is an adult who received the AZD1222 COVID-19 vaccine. Each CDR3 is given with its conserved first and last residue. A D gene is named only where the DNA matches it firmly. Clone size appears in some rows only: once, few, many, or a class for an expanded clone.

>.|16|TRBJ1-4|TRBD1|TRBV6-5
TGTGCCAGCAGTTACACAACCGGGACAGGGAACGAAAAACTGTTTTTT
CASSYTTGTGNEKLFF
>.|14|TRBJ2-3|TRBD1|TRBV19
TGTGCCAGTAGTATCGACAGGGAAAGGAATACGCAGTATTTT
CASSIDRERNTQYF
>.|14|TRBJ2-7|TRBD1|TRBV3-1/TRBV3-2
TGTGCCAGCAGCCAGCGGACAGGGAGCTACGAGCAGTACTTC
CASSQRTGSYEQYF
>once|15|TRBJ1-2|TRBD1|TRBV6-1
TGTGCCAGCAGTGAAGGCACACAGGGGTACTATGGCTACACCTTC
CASSEGTQGYYGYTF
>.|14|TRBJ1-2|TRBD1|TRBV25-1
TGTGCCAGCAGTGGCACAGGGGGCGCTTATGGCTACACCTTC
CASSGTGGAYGYTF
>once|16|TRBJ2-2|.|TRBV4-2
TGTGCCAGCAGCCCAACAGGGCACGGAACCACCGGGGAGCTGTTTTTT
CASSPTGHGTTGELFF
>.|13|TRBJ2-5|.|TRBV6-5
TGTGCCAGCAGTAATCAGGAGTCCGGGACCCAGTACTTC
CASSNQESGTQYF
>.|14|TRBJ2-2|TRBD1|TRBV19
TGTGCCAGACCCAGGGGGTTGAACACCGGGGAGCTGTTTTTT
CARPRGLNTGELFF
>.|13|TRBJ2-7|.|TRBV5-8
TGTGCCAGCAGCCGGGACACCCCCTACGAGCAGTACTTC
CASSRDTPYEQYF
>.|15|TRBJ1-2|TRBD1|TRBV4-2
TGTGCCAGCAGCCAAGGGGACAGCCTCTCCTATGGCTACACCTTC
CASSQGDSLSYGYTF
>.|14|TRBJ2-3|.|TRBV6-5
TGTGCCAGCAGCAGGGGCGGTGGCACAGATACGCAGTATTTT
CASSRGGGTDTQYF
>.|13|TRBJ1-2|.|TRBV19
TGTGCCAGTATGAGGGGGTTTGTCTATGGCTACACCTTC
CASMRGFVYGYTF
>.|13|TRBJ2-7|TRBD2|TRBV6-6
TGTGCCACAGGGCGGGAGGGGGCCTACGAGCAGTACTTC
CATGREGAYEQYF
>.|14|TRBJ2-7|TRBD2|TRBV6-2/TRBV6-3
TGTGCCAGCAGCCCCAGGACTAGCGCCCACGAGCAGTACTTC
CASSPRTSAHEQYF
>.|16|TRBJ2-5|TRBD2|TRBV25-1
TGTGCCAGCAGTCAACCCGGGCTAGCGGAGGGGGAGACCCAGTACTTC
CASSQPGLAEGETQYF
>.|15|TRBJ2-2|TRBD1|TRBV15
TGTGCCACCAGCAGAGACGGGACAGGGACCGGGGAGCTGTTTTTT
CATSRDGTGTGELFF
>.|12|TRBJ1-5|.|TRBV25-1
TGTGCCAGCAGTTGGGGAAATCAGCCCCAGCATTTT
CASSWGNQPQHF
>.|14|TRBJ2-1|.|TRBV3-1/TRBV3-2
TGTGCCAGCAGCCAACCGGGGCTCTACAATGAGCAGTTCTTC
CASSQPGLYNEQFF
>.|16|TRBJ1-2|.|TRBV4-1
TGCGCCAGCAGCCAAGATCCGTATGGGGAGGTCTATGGCTACACCTTC
CASSQDPYGEVYGYTF
>.|13|TRBJ2-3|.|TRBV2
TGTGCCAGCCCACGGGCTAGCGCAGATACGCAGTATTTT
CASPRASADTQYF
>.|12|TRBJ2-3|.|TRBV3-1/TRBV3-2
TGTGCCAGCAGCCCCGGCACAGATACGCAGTATTTT
CASSPGTDTQYF
>.|14|TRBJ1-5|.|TRBV19
TGTGCCAGTAGCCACCAGGGACTCGGTCAGCCCCAGCATTTT
CASSHQGLGQPQHF
>.|13|TRBJ2-5|.|TRBV7-3
TGTGCCAGCAGCTTAGTGGAGAGGGAGACCCAGTACTTC
CASSLVERETQYF
>.|14|TRBJ2-7|TRBD1|TRBV19
TGTGCCAGTAGTCGGGGGACAGGGTTTTACGAGCAGTACTTC
CASSRGTGFYEQYF
>.|15|TRBJ2-2|.|TRBV3-1/TRBV3-2
TGTGCCAGCAGCCAAGATCACGGGGACACCGGGGAGCTGTTTTTT
CASSQDHGDTGELFF
>.|11|TRBJ1-2|.|TRBV20-1
TGCAGTGCTAGCTTCTGGGGAGGCTACACCTTC
CSASFWGGYTF
>.|18|TRBJ2-2|.|TRBV7-3
TGTGCCAGCAGCTTAAGCGGGTCGGGGGCCACAAACACCGGGGAGCTGTTTTTT
CASSLSGSGATNTGELFF
>.|13|TRBJ1-5|.|TRBV7-2
TGTGCTTCCGCCCGAGGGAACAATCAGCCCCAGCATTTT
CASARGNNQPQHF